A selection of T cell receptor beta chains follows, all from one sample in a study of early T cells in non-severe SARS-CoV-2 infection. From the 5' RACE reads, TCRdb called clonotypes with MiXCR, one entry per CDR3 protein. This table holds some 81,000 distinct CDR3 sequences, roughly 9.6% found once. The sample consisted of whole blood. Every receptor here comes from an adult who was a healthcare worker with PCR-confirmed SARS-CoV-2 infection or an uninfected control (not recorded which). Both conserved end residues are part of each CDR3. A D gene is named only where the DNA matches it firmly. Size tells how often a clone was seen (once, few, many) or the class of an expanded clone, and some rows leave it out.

TGCGCCAGCAGCCTGACTAGCGGGAGGGCCATGGAGACCCAGTACTTC,CASSLTSGRAMETQYF,many,TRBJ2-5,TRBV5-1,TRBD2
TGTGCCAGCAAACCGGAGGGCACTGAAGCTTTCTTT,CASKPEGTEAFF,many,TRBJ1-1,TRBV28,-
TGTGCCAGCTCACCAGAGGATAGCAATCAGCCCCAGCATTTT,CASSPEDSNQPQHF,many,TRBJ1-5,TRBV18,-
TGCGCCAGCAGCCAGGGAGCGGGAGCTCGCCAAGAGACCCAGTACTTC,CASSQGAGARQETQYF,-,TRBJ2-5,TRBV4-1,TRBD2
TGCAGTGCTAGAGGCCTAGCGGGAGGTTCGAGGGATGAGCAGTTCTTC,CSARGLAGGSRDEQFF,many,TRBJ2-1,TRBV20-1,TRBD2
TGTGCCAGCAGCCTACCGGGTACAACTGAAGCTTTCTTT,CASSLPGTTEAFF,many,TRBJ1-1,TRBV3-1,-
TGTGCCAGCAACCAAAACAGGAATCAGCCCCAGCATTTT,CASNQNRNQPQHF,few,TRBJ1-5,TRBV2,-
TGTGCCACCATAAAATGGCATTCCACCGGGGAGCTGTTTTTT,CATIKWHSTGELFF,-,TRBJ2-2,TRBV6-2/TRBV6-3,-
TGTGCCAGCAGCATCGGCGGTGGAGGTGAAAAACTGTTTTTT,CASSIGGGGEKLFF,many,TRBJ1-4,TRBV7-2,-
TGTGCCAGCAGCCCCCGCGGGGCGAACACCGGGGAGCTGTTTTTT,CASSPRGANTGELFF,-,TRBJ2-2,TRBV7-3,-
TGTGCCAGCACGATAGGCGTGACGGGGACCATATATTTT,CASTIGVTGTIYF,few,TRBJ1-3,TRBV6-1,-
TGCAGTGCTAGGCCCGAGGGGGCGGGAGATACGCAGTATTTT,CSARPEGAGDTQYF,-,TRBJ2-3,TRBV20-1,TRBD1
TGTGCCAGCAGTTTTAGCGGCGGGAATGAGCAGTTCTTC,CASSFSGGNEQFF,few,TRBJ2-1,TRBV27,-
TGTGCCAGCAGTTTTAGACAGGGGGGCGAGCAGTACTTC,CASSFRQGGEQYF,few,TRBJ2-7,TRBV12-3/TRBV12-4,TRBD1
TGTGCCAGCAGTTTCGACAGGGAAACAGGAAACACCATATATTTT,CASSFDRETGNTIYF,-,TRBJ1-3,TRBV6-2/TRBV6-3,TRBD1
TGCGCCAGCAGCTTCTCCGTTTTTATTAGCACAGATACGCAGTATTTT,CASSFSVFISTDTQYF,few,TRBJ2-3,TRBV5-1,-
TGTGCCACCAGTGATTTGAGATCAGGGCCCACCGGGGAGCTGTTTTTT,CATSDLRSGPTGELFF,many,TRBJ2-2,TRBV24-1,-
TGCGCCAGCAGCCCGGGCGGGTCCAGCTCCTACAATGAGCAGTTCTTC,CASSPGGSSSYNEQFF,many,TRBJ2-1,TRBV5-1,-
TGCAGTGCTGTAACAGATACGCAGTATTTT,CSAVTDTQYF,-,TRBJ2-3,TRBV20-1,-
TGTGCCAGCAGATTCCGCGACAATGAGCAGTTCTTC,CASRFRDNEQFF,many,TRBJ2-1,TRBV27,-
TGTGCCAGCAGTTTCGGCGGCCCAGGCCCCTACGAGCAGTACTTC,CASSFGGPGPYEQYF,many,TRBJ2-7,TRBV27,-
TGTGCCAGCAGCTTAGATCGTTACGAGCAGTACTTC,CASSLDRYEQYF,many,TRBJ2-7,TRBV11-2,-
TGTGCCAGCAGCCGGGACTTGCCCCCGAACACCGGGGAGCTGTTTTTT,CASSRDLPPNTGELFF,-,TRBJ2-2,TRBV11-2,-
TGTGCCAGCGGGAGGGGACGCGCCTACGAGCAGTACTTC,CASGRGRAYEQYF,many,TRBJ2-7,TRBV9,TRBD2
TGTGCCAGCAGCAAGGACTCGCTACAAGAGACCCAGTACTTC,CASSKDSLQETQYF,few,TRBJ2-5,TRBV9,-
TGTGCCAGCAGCAAGGACAGGGGCTATGGCTACACCTTC,CASSKDRGYGYTF,few,TRBJ1-2,TRBV7-8,TRBD1
TGTGCCAGCAGCTTAGTTACTCGGAGGGGCAAAGAGACCCAGTACTTC,CASSLVTRRGKETQYF,-,TRBJ2-5,TRBV7-8,-
TGTGCCAGCAGCCCCGCCGGGACAGGGGGTCCCTACGAGCAGTACTTC,CASSPAGTGGPYEQYF,-,TRBJ2-7,TRBV9,TRBD1
TGCGCCAGCAGCCCGGGACTAGAATTCGTTGTGCAGTACTTC,CASSPGLEFVVQYF,-,TRBJ2-7,TRBV5-1,TRBD2
TGTGCCACCAGCAGAGAGAAGGGTGGGTACTATGGCTACACCTTC,CATSREKGGYYGYTF,many,TRBJ1-2,TRBV15,-
TGCGCCAGCAGCATCGACAGGCAGAATTCACCCCTCCACTTT,CASSIDRQNSPLHF,many,TRBJ1-6,TRBV5-1,-
TGTGCCATCAGTGACGTAGGAACGGGAGTAGATTACGAGCAGTACTTC,CAISDVGTGVDYEQYF,medium-sized,TRBJ2-7,TRBV10-3,-
TGTGCCACCAGTGCTCCTCCGGGACAGGGGAATAGCTATGAGCAGTTCTTC,CATSAPPGQGNSYEQFF,many,TRBJ2-1,TRBV24-1,TRBD1
TGTGCCAGCAGCTTAGCGTCCCCCGGGGACCTCTATGGCTACACCTTC,CASSLASPGDLYGYTF,-,TRBJ1-2,TRBV7-9,-
TGTGCCAGCGGGACTTTCAATGAGCAGTTCTTC,CASGTFNEQFF,-,TRBJ2-1,TRBV12-3/TRBV12-4,-
TGTGCCACCAGTGATTGGACAGAAAACTATGGCTACACCTTC,CATSDWTENYGYTF,many,TRBJ1-2,TRBV24-1,-
TGTGCCAGCATTCCTCTGTGGGGAGGAGGAGAGACCCAGTACTTC,CASIPLWGGGETQYF,few,TRBJ2-5,TRBV28,-
TGTGCCAGTAGTATATCCGGAATAGCGGGAGATACGCAGTATTTT,CASSISGIAGDTQYF,many,TRBJ2-3,TRBV19,TRBD2
TGTGCCAGCAGCTATAGGACCATCCGGGATACGCAGTATTTT,CASSYRTIRDTQYF,-,TRBJ2-3,TRBV7-9,-
TGTGCCAGCTTCAATGGGGGAACCTATGGCTACACCTTC,CASFNGGTYGYTF,few,TRBJ1-2,TRBV28,-
TGTGCCAGCAGCCCCCGCGAAGGGAATTCACCCCTCCACTTT,CASSPREGNSPLHF,-,TRBJ1-6,TRBV7-2,-
TGCAGTGCTACCCTCAGGGGCACTAATGAAAAACTGTTTTTT,CSATLRGTNEKLFF,once,TRBJ1-4,TRBV20-1,-
TGTGCCACCAGTGACCAGACAGGGACGGGCAATCAGCCCCAGCATTTT,CATSDQTGTGNQPQHF,many,TRBJ1-5,TRBV24-1,TRBD1
TGTGCCAGCAGCCGCCCCCAGGGCTACCAAGAGACCCAGTACTTC,CASSRPQGYQETQYF,-,TRBJ2-5,TRBV6-1,-
TGTGCCAGCAGCTCGACTAAACCCACCGGGGAGCTGTTTTTT,CASSSTKPTGELFF,many,TRBJ2-2,TRBV7-2,-
TGTGCCAGCAGCTCTCGGACTAGCGGCTACCGCACAGATACGCAGTATTTT,CASSSRTSGYRTDTQYF,-,TRBJ2-3,TRBV7-9,TRBD2
TGTGCCAGCAGTGCTGGAAACACCATATATTTT,CASSAGNTIYF,large,TRBJ1-3,TRBV25-1,-
TGTGCCAGCAGCGTAGATCCTAGCGGGAGGTCGGCCGGGGAGCTGTTTTTT,CASSVDPSGRSAGELFF,many,TRBJ2-2,TRBV11-2,TRBD2
TGCGCCAGCGGGAAAACAGGGGAAGGGAGCACTGAAGCTTTCTTT,CASGKTGEGSTEAFF,few,TRBJ1-1,TRBV4-1,TRBD1
TGCAGTGCTAGAAGTCGTAGCGGCACCTACGAGCAGTACTTC,CSARSRSGTYEQYF,many,TRBJ2-7,TRBV20-1,-
TGTGCCAGCAGCCCAGGACAGGGAAAAAGCAATGAGCAGTTCTTC,CASSPGQGKSNEQFF,many,TRBJ2-1,TRBV7-9,TRBD1
TGTGCCAGCACCCCCAGTACGGGACATGAGCAGTTCTTC,CASTPSTGHEQFF,few,TRBJ2-1,TRBV12-3/TRBV12-4,-
TGTGCCAGCAGTCCCCACAGGGAGGAGGGCTATGGCTACACCTTC,CASSPHREEGYGYTF,-,TRBJ1-2,TRBV28,-
TGTGCCAGCAGCCGACGAGGAGATATGAACACTGAAGCTTTCTTT,CASSRRGDMNTEAFF,many,TRBJ1-1,TRBV11-2,-
TGCAGTGCGAGCGACAGTTCTCACCCCTCCTACGAGCAGTACTTC,CSASDSSHPSYEQYF,many,TRBJ2-7,TRBV20-1,-
TGTGCCAGCAGCGCAGATCCTACTAGCGGGAGCACAGATACGCAGTATTTT,CASSADPTSGSTDTQYF,many,TRBJ2-3,TRBV9,TRBD2
TGTGCCAGCAGCCAAGGTACAGCGGGAGGTATCTACGAGCAGTACTTC,CASSQGTAGGIYEQYF,many,TRBJ2-7,TRBV3-1,TRBD2
TGCGCCAGCAGCCAAGAAGCCACTAGTTGGTACAATGAGCAGTTCTTC,CASSQEATSWYNEQFF,few,TRBJ2-1,TRBV4-1,-